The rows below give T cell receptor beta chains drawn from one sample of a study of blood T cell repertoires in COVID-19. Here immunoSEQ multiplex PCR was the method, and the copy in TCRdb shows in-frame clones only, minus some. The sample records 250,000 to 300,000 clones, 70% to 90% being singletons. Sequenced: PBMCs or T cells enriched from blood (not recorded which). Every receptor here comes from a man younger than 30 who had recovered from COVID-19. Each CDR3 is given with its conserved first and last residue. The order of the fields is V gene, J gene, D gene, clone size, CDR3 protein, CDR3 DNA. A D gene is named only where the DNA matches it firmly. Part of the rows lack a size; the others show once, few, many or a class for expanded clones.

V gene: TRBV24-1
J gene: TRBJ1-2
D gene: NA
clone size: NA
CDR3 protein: CATSEADSYGYTF
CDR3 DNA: TGTGCCACCAGTGAAGCGGACAGCTATGGCTACACCTTC

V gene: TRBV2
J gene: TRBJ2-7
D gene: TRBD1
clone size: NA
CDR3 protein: CASSGPGQETYEQYF
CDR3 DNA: TGTGCCAGCAGTGGGCCGGGACAGGAGACCTACGAGCAGTACTTC

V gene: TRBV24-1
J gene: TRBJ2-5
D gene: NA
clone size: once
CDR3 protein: CATSDNGATRQETQYF
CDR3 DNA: TGTGCCACCAGTGATAATGGGGCAACCAGACAAGAGACCCAGTACTTC

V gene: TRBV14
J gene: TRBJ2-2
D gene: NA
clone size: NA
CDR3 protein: CASSQVGAGELFF
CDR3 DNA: TGTGCCAGCAGCCAAGTAGGGGCCGGGGAGCTGTTTTTT

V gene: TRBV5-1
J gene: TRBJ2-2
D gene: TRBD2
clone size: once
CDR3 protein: CASSPRLAGNTGELFF
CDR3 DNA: TGCGCCAGCAGCCCGCGACTAGCGGGGAACACCGGGGAGCTGTTTTTT

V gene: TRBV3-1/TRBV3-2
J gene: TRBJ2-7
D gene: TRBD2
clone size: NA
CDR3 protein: CASSPTSGFGQYF
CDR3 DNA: TGTGCCAGCAGCCCTACTAGCGGGTTTGGGCAGTACTTC

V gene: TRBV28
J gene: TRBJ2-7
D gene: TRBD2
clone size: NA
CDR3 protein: CASSTWTGTSGYEQYF
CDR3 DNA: TGTGCCAGCAGTACCTGGACCGGGACTAGCGGTTACGAGCAGTACTTC

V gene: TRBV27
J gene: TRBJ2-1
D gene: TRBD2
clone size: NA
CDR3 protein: CASSPYGSSGKSYNEQFF
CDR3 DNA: TGTGCCAGCAGTCCATATGGGTCTAGCGGGAAATCGTACAATGAGCAGTTCTTC

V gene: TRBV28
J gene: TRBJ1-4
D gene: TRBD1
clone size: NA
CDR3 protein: CASKIGGQGNEKLFF
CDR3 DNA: TGTGCCAGCAAGATTGGGGGACAGGGGAATGAAAAACTGTTTTTT

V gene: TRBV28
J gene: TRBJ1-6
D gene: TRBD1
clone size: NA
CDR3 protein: CASSPTGDRVNSPLHF
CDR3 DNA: TGTGCCAGCAGCCCAACTGGGGACAGGGTGAATTCACCCCTCCACTTT

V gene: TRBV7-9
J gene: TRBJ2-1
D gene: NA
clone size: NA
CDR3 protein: CASSSLTDYNEQFF
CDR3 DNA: TGTGCCAGCAGCTCACTTACAGACTACAATGAGCAGTTCTTC

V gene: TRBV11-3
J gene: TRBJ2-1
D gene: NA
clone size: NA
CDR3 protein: CASSYASIYNEQFF
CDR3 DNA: TGTGCCAGCAGCTATGCTAGCATCTACAATGAGCAGTTCTTC

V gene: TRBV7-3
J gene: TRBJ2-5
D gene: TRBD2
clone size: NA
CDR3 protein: CASSSPLGLAVQETQYF
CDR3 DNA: TGTGCCAGCAGCTCCCCCCTTGGACTAGCGGTCCAAGAGACCCAGTACTTC

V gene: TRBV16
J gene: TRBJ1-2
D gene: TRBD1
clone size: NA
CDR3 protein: CASSQSSNTGAYGYTF
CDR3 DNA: TGTGCCAGCAGCCAATCATCCAATACAGGGGCCTATGGCTACACCTTC

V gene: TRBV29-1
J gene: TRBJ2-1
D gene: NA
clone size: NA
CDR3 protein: CSANPRSPPLYNEQFF
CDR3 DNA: TGCAGCGCCAACCCGAGATCGCCCCCCCTTTACAATGAGCAGTTCTTC

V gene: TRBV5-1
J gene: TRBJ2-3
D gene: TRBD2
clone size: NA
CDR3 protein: CASSSRAGGPGVDTQYF
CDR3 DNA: TGCGCCAGCAGCTCACGAGCGGGAGGGCCCGGGGTAGATACGCAGTATTTT

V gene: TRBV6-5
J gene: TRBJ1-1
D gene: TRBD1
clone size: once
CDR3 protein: CASRFQGAAEAFF
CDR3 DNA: TGTGCCAGCAGATTTCAGGGGGCGGCTGAAGCTTTCTTT

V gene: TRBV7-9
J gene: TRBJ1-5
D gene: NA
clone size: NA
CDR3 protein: CASSSSRDTRSNQPQHF
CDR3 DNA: TGTGCCAGCAGCTCGAGCAGGGACACCCGTAGCAATCAGCCCCAGCATTTT

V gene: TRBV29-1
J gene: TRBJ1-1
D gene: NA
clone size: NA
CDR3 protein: CSVLGRSTEAFF
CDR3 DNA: TGCAGCGTTCTTGGGAGGAGCACTGAAGCTTTCTTT

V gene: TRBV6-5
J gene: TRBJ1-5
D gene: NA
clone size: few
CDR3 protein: CASSYRQWDQPQHF
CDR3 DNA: TGTGCCAGCAGTTACCGACAGTGGGATCAGCCCCAGCATTTT

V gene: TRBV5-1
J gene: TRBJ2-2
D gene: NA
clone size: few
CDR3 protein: CASGVAPNTGELFF
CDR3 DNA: TGCGCCAGCGGCGTAGCGCCGAACACCGGGGAGCTGTTTTTT

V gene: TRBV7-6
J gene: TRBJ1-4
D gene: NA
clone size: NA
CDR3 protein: CASSYGGGGRKLFF
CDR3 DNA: TGTGCCAGCAGCTATGGGGGCGGGGGCAGAAAACTGTTTTTT

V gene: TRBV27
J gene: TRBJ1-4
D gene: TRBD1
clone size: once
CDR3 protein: CASSLREQGEKLFF
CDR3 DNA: TGTGCCAGCAGTCTAAGAGAACAGGGGGAAAAACTGTTTTTT

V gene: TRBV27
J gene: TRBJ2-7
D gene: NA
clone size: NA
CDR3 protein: CASQGYDNEQYF
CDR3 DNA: TGTGCCAGCCAGGGTTATGACAACGAGCAGTACTTC

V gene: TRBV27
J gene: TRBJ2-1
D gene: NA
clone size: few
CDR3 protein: CASGRLYNEQFF
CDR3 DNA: TGTGCCAGCGGGCGCTTGTACAATGAGCAGTTCTTC

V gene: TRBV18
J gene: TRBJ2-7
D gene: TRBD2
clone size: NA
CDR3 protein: CASSPPGTSGPNYEQYF
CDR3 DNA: TGTGCCAGCTCACCACCGGGGACTAGCGGGCCAAACTACGAGCAGTACTTC

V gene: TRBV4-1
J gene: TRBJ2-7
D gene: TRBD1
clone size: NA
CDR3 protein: CASSPGGQGTYEQYF
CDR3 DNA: TGCGCCAGCAGCCCTGGGGGACAGGGAACCTACGAGCAGTACTTC

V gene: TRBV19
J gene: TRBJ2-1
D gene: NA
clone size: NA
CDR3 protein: CASSIASQGKNNEQFF
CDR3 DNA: TGTGCCAGTAGTATTGCGTCGCAGGGAAAAAACAATGAGCAGTTCTTC

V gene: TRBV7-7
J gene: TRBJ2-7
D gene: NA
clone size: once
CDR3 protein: CASSLFTGEHGRGGEQYF
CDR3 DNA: TGTGCTAGCAGCCTCTTTACCGGTGAACATGGAAGAGGGGGCGAGCAGTACTTC

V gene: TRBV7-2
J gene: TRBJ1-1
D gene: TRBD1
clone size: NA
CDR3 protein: CASSGQGWNTEAFF
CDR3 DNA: TGTGCCAGCAGCGGACAGGGTTGGAACACTGAAGCTTTCTTT

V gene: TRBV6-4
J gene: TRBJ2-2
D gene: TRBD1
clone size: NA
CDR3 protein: CASSPNRGPNTGELFF
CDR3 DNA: TGTGCCAGCAGCCCCAACAGGGGGCCGAACACCGGGGAGCTGTTTTTT

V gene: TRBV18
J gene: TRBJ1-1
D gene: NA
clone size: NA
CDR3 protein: CASSPSARETEAFF
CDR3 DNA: TGTGCCAGCTCACCGTCGGCCCGGGAGACTGAAGCTTTCTTT

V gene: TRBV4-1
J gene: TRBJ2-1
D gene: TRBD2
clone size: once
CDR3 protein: CASSQAGSGGASRQFF
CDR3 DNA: TGCGCCAGCAGCCAAGCAGGAAGCGGGGGGGCCTCCCGGCAGTTCTTC

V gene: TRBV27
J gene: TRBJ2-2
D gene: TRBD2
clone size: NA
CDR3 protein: CASSLPGLAGTGELFF
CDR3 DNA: TGTGCCAGCAGTTTACCGGGACTAGCGGGCACCGGGGAGCTGTTTTTT

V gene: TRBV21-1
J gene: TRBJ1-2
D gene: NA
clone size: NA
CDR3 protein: CASSNHRDRVLGGYTF
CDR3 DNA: TGTGCCAGCAGCAACCACCGGGACAGGGTTCTTGGTGGCTACACCTTC

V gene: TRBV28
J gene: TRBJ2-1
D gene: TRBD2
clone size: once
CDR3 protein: CASSAAGTSGSFEQFF
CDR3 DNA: TGTGCCAGCAGTGCCGCCGGGACTAGCGGGAGTTTTGAGCAGTTCTTC

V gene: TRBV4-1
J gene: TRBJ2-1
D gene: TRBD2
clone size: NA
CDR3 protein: CASSQMTSGGSSSYNEQFF
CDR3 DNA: TGCGCCAGCAGCCAAATGACTAGCGGGGGATCAAGCTCCTACAATGAGCAGTTCTTC

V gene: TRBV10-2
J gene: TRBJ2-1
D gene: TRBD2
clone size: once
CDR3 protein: CASSESLITSGRPNNEQFF
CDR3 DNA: TGCGCCAGCAGTGAGTCTCTCATTACTAGCGGGAGGCCGAACAATGAGCAGTTCTTC

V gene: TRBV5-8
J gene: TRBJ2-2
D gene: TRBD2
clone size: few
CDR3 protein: CASSLSGTSGPNTGELFF
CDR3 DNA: TGTGCCAGCAGCCTAAGTGGGACTAGCGGACCGAACACCGGGGAGCTGTTTTTT

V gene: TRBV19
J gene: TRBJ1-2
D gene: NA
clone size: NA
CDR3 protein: CASSISTAADYTF
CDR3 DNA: TGTGCCAGTAGTATTTCGACAGCTGCTGACTACACCTTC

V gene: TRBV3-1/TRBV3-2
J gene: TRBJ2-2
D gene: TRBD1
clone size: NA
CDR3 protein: CASSQADPRQGTGELFF
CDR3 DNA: TGTGCCAGCAGCCAAGCCGATCCCCGACAGGGGACCGGGGAGCTGTTTTTT

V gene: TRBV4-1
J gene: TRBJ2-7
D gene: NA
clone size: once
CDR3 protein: CASSHDSYEQYF
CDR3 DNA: TGCGCCAGCAGCCACGACTCATACGAGCAGTACTTC